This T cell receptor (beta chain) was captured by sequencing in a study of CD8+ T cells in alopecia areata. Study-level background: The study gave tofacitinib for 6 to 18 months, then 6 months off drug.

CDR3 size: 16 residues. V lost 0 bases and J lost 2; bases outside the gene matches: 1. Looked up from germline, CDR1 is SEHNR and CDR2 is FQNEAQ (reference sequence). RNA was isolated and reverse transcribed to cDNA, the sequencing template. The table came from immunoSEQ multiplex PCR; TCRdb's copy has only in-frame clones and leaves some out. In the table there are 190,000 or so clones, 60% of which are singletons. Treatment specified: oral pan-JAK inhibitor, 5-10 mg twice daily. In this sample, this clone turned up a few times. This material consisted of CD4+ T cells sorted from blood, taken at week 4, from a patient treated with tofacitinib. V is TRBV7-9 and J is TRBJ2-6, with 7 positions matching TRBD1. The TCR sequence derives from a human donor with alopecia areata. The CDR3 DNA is TGTGCCAGCAGCTTAGCCACAGGGGCTGGGGCCAACGTCCTGACTTTC. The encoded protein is CASSLATGAGANVLTF.